A single sample gave rise to the 11 T cell receptor beta chains below, sequenced in a study of cytomegalovirus exposure and HLA in healthy donors. This table comes from immunoSEQ multiplex PCR, and its TCRdb copy is limited to in-frame clones, with some not included. The sample shows over 200,000 clones, over 65% of them seen only once. Input material: PBMCs. The receptors derive from a young woman in good health and CMV-seronegative.

The chain links TRBV6-5 to TRBJ1-4; D is unclear. Looked up from germline, CDR1 is MNHEY and CDR2 is SVGAGI. The CDR3 sequence is 15 residues long. V was trimmed by 6 bases and J by 4 bases, leaving 15 bases between them. The CDR3 reads CASSPQGQVNEKLFF. DNA of the CDR3: TGTGCCAGCAGCCCACAAGGCCAGGTTAATGAAAAACTGTTTTTT.

The gene calls are TRBV9 and TRBJ2-5; D not resolved. V lost 3 bases and J 6 bases, leaving 18 bases between the germline ends. The CDR3 covers 15 residues. Looked up from germline, CDR1 is SGDLS and CDR2 is YYNGEE. The CDR3 region is CASSDTLETGQTQYF. CDR3 sequence (DNA): TGTGCCAGCAGCGACACCCTTGAGACTGGCCAGACCCAGTACTTC.

V is TRBV27 and J is TRBJ2-7; D possibly uses TRBD1 or TRBD2 (5 bases each). The ends were cut back, 3 bases at V and 3 bases at J, with 12 bases in the middle. The V gene's germline CDR1 is MNHEY and CDR2 SMNVEV (reference sequence). This CDR3 region has 14 residues. The CDR3 is CASSLSGGGYEQYF. CDR3 bases: TGTGCCAGCAGTTTGTCTGGGGGTGGCTACGAGCAGTACTTC.

CDR3 sequence reads: CASSLEWGDRQPQHF. CDR3 coding DNA: TGTGCCAGCAGCTTAGAATGGGGAGATCGTCAGCCCCAGCATTTT. The rearrangement links TRBV11-2 to TRBJ1-5; no firm D call. Germline CDR1 and CDR2: SGHAT and FQNNGV. Trimming took off 0 bases at V and 6 bases at J, with 12 bases between the two ends. The CDR3 runs 15 residues.

This chain links TRBV5-6 with TRBJ1-1; D unclear. The CDR3 totals 12 residues. Trimming left V 0 bases short and J 7 bases short, with 7 bases between. The germline V gene has CDR1 SGHDT and CDR2 YYEEEE. This CDR3 reads CASSLGRREAFF. The CDR3 DNA reads TGTGCCAGCAGCTTGGGGCGCCGTGAAGCTTTCTTT.

The chain has TRBV5-8 and TRBJ1-5, with TRBD1 as a possible D gene (6 bases). The CDR3 sequence is 17 residues long. V was cut by 4 bases and J by 11 bases, with 28 bases left in between. Germline CDR1 and CDR2: SGHTS and YDEGEE. CDR3 residues: CASSLKGGPGPYHAQHF. CDR3 coding DNA: TGTGCCAGCAGCCTAAAGGGGGGCCCGGGCCCTTATCATGCCCAGCATTTT.

The CDR3 bases are TGTGCCAGTACCATATCGGCAGGGGGCTTTACCTATGGCTACACCTTC. Translation: CASTISAGGFTYGYTF. The rearrangement joins TRBV19 to TRBJ1-2, with 8 nucleotides matching TRBD1. Germline V gives CDR1 LNHDA, CDR2 SQIVND (reference sequence). The CDR3 contains 16 residues. Germline trimming cut 7 bases from V and 4 bases from J; bases unmatched to any gene: 14.

V usage is TRBV2 and J usage is TRBJ2-7, with 8 bases aligning to TRBD2. The CDR3 sequence is 14 residues long. Germline trimming cut 7 bases from V and 1 base from J; bases unmatched to any gene: 6. Germline-derived CDR1 and CDR2 are SNHLY and FYNNEI. The DNA of the CDR3 is TGTGCCAGCACCCCAGCGGGGGAGTCCTACGAGCAGTACTTC. It translates to CASTPAGESYEQYF. Looking up the rest from reference TRBV2 and TRBJ2-7 gives the full variable domain: EPEVTQTPSHQVTQMGQEVILRCVPISNHLYFYWYRQILGQKVEFLVSFYNNEISEKSEIFDDQFSVERPDGSNFTLKIRSTKLEDSAMYFCASTPAGESYEQYFGPGTRLTVT.

This chain joins TRBV6-5 and TRBJ1-2, with D possibly TRBD1 on 5 matching bases. Germline CDR1 and CDR2: MNHEY and SVGAGI. There are 16 residues in the CDR3. The ends were cut back, 0 bases at V and 0 bases at J, with 11 bases in the middle. This chain's CDR3 is CASSYSIGGANYGYTF. In nucleotides, the CDR3 is TGTGCCAGCAGTTACTCGATTGGGGGAGCTAACTATGGCTACACCTTC.

This clone was counted between two and nine times. V and J are TRBV19 and TRBJ1-5; a possible D gene is TRBD1 (5 bases). The V gene's germline CDR1 is LNHDA and CDR2 SQIVND (reference sequence). This CDR3 comprises 12 residues. Between the trimmed V and J ends, which lost 9 bases and 4 bases, there was a span of 10 bases. CDR3 protein: CASNDSNQPQHF. CDR3 sequence (DNA): TGTGCCAGCAACGACAGTAATCAGCCCCAGCATTTT.

The rearrangement joins TRBV7-6 to TRBJ1-4; perhaps TRBD1 as D (5 bases). V dropped 1 base and J dropped 3 bases, with 6 bases sitting between them. Germline assignment: CDR1 SGHVS and CDR2 FNYEAQ. CDR3 size: 14 residues. The CDR3: CASSLVGPNEKLFF. In nucleotides, the CDR3 is TGTGCCAGCAGCTTAGTGGGGCCTAATGAAAAACTGTTTTTT.